This T cell receptor beta chain was captured by sequencing in a study of radiotherapy plus CTLA-4 blockade in lung cancer. Study as a whole: Among enrolled patients, less than 20% responded and about 34% achieved disease control. Study-level results: Blood saw expansion of tumor-derived TCR clones after radiotherapy plus ipilimumab.

Note on this clone: What it binds is unknown.

The repertoire was sequenced with immunoSEQ multiplex PCR; TCRdb's copy has only in-frame clones and lacks some. Among 25,000 to 40,000 clones listed, around 70% were seen once. Each patient with chemo-refractory metastatic non-small-cell lung cancer was treated with focal radiation plus CTLA-4 blockade using ipilimumab. The specimen comprised peripheral blood, sampled from a patient treated with radiotherapy plus ipilimumab. The clonotype was recovered from a human donor with non-small cell lung cancer whose response to radiotherapy plus ipilimumab could not be evaluated.

The CDR3 DNA follows: TGTGCCAGCAGTGAGGGAGAGGGACAGGGGGCGGAAAAACTGTTTTTT. This codes for CASSEGEGQGAEKLFF. The chain has TRBV6-1 and TRBJ1-4, with 12 bases that match TRBD1. Looked up from germline, CDR1 is MNHNS and CDR2 is SASEGT. V lost 3 bases, J lost 8 bases, and 7 bases stayed unmatched. The CDR3 extends over 16 amino acids.